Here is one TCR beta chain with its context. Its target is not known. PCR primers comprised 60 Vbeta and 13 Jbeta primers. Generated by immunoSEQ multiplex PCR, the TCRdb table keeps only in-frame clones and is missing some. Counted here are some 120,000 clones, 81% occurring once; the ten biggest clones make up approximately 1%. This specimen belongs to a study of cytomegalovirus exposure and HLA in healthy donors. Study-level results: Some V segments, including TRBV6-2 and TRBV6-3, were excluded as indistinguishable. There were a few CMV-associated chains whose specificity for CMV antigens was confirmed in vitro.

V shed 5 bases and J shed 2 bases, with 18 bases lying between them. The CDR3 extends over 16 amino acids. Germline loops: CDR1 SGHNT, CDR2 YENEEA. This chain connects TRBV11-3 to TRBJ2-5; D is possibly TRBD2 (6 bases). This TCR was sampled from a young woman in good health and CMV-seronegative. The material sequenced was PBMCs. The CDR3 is CASSQKGLARQETQYF. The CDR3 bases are TGTGCCAGCAGCCAAAAGGGGCTAGCGAGACAAGAGACCCAGTACTTC.